This T cell receptor beta chain was sequenced in a study of T cell clonality in common variable immunodeficiency. Only in-frame clones appear in the TCRdb table, and some are missing; sequencing was by immunoSEQ multiplex PCR. There are fewer than 75,000 clones in the sample, none observed a single time. Trimming removed 0 bases from V and 5 bases from J; junction bases left unmatched: 9. The germline gives CDR1 KGHSH, CDR2 LQKENI. The CDR3 totals 17 residues. This clone was counted at least ten times. The read ends 3 residues shy of where the CDR3 ends; the end is completed using the germline J gene.

This sequence originates from a person aged 18 to 75 in good health. The sample was peripheral blood mononuclear cells. The J gene is TRBJ2-1, the V gene TRBV18; 8 bases fit TRBD2. CDR3 sequence reads: CASSPPGSGGLDNEQFF. The CDR3 bases that were read are TGTGCCAGCTCACCACCGGGAAGCGGGGGCTTAGACAATGAG.